What follows are 16 T cell receptor beta chains derived from one specimen sequenced in a study of blood T cell repertoires in COVID-19. Libraries were prepared by immunoSEQ multiplex PCR; TCRdb keeps only in-frame clonotypes and omits some of them. The table has fewer than 200,000 clones, around 90% seen once. The sequencing input was peripheral blood. Receptors originate from a man aged 55 to 70 with active or convalescent COVID-19.

The chain uses TRBV6-6 and TRBJ1-4; D is undetermined. The germline gives CDR1 MNHNY, CDR2 SVGAGI (reference sequence). V lost 6 bases and J 10 bases, leaving 12 bases between the germline ends. This CDR3 is 12 amino acids long. The CDR3 here is CASRSPPGKLFF. CDR3 coding DNA: TGTGCCAGCAGGTCGCCACCGGGAAAACTGTTTTTT.

This chain links TRBV11-2 with TRBJ2-3, with 13 nucleotides matching TRBD2. The trim removed 4 bases at V and 6 bases at J, leaving 13 bases unmatched. CDR3 size: 18 residues. The germline gives CDR1 SGHAT, CDR2 FQNNGV. The CDR3 loop is CASSSSLAGGTHTDTQYF. CDR3 coding DNA: TGTGCCAGCAGCTCCTCACTAGCGGGGGGGACCCACACGGATACGCAGTATTTT.

The V call is TRBV2, the J call TRBJ1-5, with 7 positions matching TRBD1. Germline lookup yields CDR1 SNHLY and CDR2 FYNNEI. This CDR3 spans 15 amino acids. V dropped 6 bases and J dropped 7; count of bases not matched to a gene: 12. The DNA for the CDR3 is TGTGCCAGCAGCCGACAGGGTTTACGAGGGCAGCCCCAGCATTTT. The encoded protein is CASSRQGLRGQPQHF.

In its sample, this clone was seen once. This chain joins TRBV29-1 and TRBJ2-1; TRBD2 agrees at 13 bases. The germline V gene encodes CDR1 SQVTM and CDR2 ANQGSEA. The CDR3 runs 16 residues. After removal of 1 base from V and 7 bases from J, the junction contained 7 bases not matched to a gene. The CDR3 spells CSVEGLTSGGRNEQFF. The CDR3 nucleotides are TGCAGCGTTGAAGGTTTGACTAGCGGGGGGAGGAATGAGCAGTTCTTC.

The chain joins TRBV18 to TRBJ2-2; maybe TRBD2 (6 bases). Germline CDR1 and CDR2: KGHSH and LQKENI. The CDR3 has 14 residues. The germline V and J ends were trimmed by 3 bases and 3 bases, with 8 bases remaining between them. The CDR3, as DNA: TGTGCCAGCTCACCTCGGGACTACACCGGGGAGCTGTTTTTT. Amino acids: CASSPRDYTGELFF.

This clone has only one observation. This chain uses TRBV6-4 with TRBJ2-3, with TRBD2 as a possible D gene (6 bases). V lost 4 bases, J lost 0 bases, and 11 bases lay in between. Per the germline V gene, CDR1 is MRHNA and CDR2 is SNTAGT. The CDR3 has 15 amino acids. This CDR3 is CASSALGGSTDTQYF. CDR3 bases: TGTGCCAGCAGTGCTCTCGGGGGAAGCACAGATACGCAGTATTTT.

The V call is TRBV5-1, the J call TRBJ1-5; 9 bases match TRBD1. The ends lost 4 bases at V and 5 bases at J; junction bases unmatched: 7. The CDR3 totals 15 residues. CDR1 and CDR2 from the germline V gene are SGHRS and YFSETQ. This CDR3 reads CASSVTGGDDQPQHF. The DNA for the CDR3 is TGCGCCAGCAGCGTGACAGGGGGGGATGATCAGCCCCAGCATTTT.

V is TRBV6-5 and J is TRBJ1-6; the D gene is possibly TRBD1 (6 bases). This CDR3 has 15 residues. Deletions cut 7 bases from V and 4 bases from J, with 14 bases between. Germline-derived CDR1 and CDR2 are MNHEY and SVGAGI. The chain's CDR3 is CASTLGGGYNSPLHF. In DNA, the CDR3 is TGTGCCAGCACCTTAGGGGGGGGGTATAATTCACCCCTCCACTTT.

This chain uses TRBV5-5 with TRBJ1-1; 7 nucleotides agree with TRBD1. CDR1 SGHKS and CDR2 YYEKEE come from the germline V gene (reference sequence). V shed 4 bases, J shed 8 bases, and the junction held 5 bases outside the gene matches. The CDR3 extends over 12 amino acids. CDR3 sequence reads: CASSLDRREAFF. CDR3 nucleotide sequence: TGTGCCAGCAGCCTGGACAGGAGAGAAGCTTTCTTT.

The chain uses TRBV5-1 and TRBJ2-1; 7 bases line up with TRBD2. V lost 0 bases and J lost 5; bases outside the gene matches: 11. CDR1 and CDR2 (germline): SGHRS, YFSETQ. The CDR3 contains 17 residues. The CDR3 spells CASSLAPDGLADNEQFF. CDR3 nucleotides: TGCGCCAGCAGCTTGGCCCCGGACGGCCTAGCGGACAATGAGCAGTTCTTC.

The chain couples TRBV11-2 to TRBJ1-1; the match to TRBD1 covers 9 bases. Germline assignment: CDR1 SGHAT and CDR2 FQNNGV. The CDR3 consists of 14 residues. V gave up 5 bases and J gave up 4 bases; unmatched junction bases: 5. The CDR3 is CASSEEQGATEAFF. CDR3 in DNA: TGTGCCAGCAGCGAAGAACAGGGGGCCACTGAAGCTTTCTTT. Filled out from reference TRBV11-2 and TRBJ1-1, the complete variable domain reads EAGVAQSPRYKIIEKRQSVAFWCNPISGHATLYWYQQILGQGPKLLIQFQNNGVVDDSQLPKDRFSAERLKGVDSTLKIQPAKLEDSAVYLCASSEEQGATEAFFGQGTRLTVV.

This chain joins TRBV18 and TRBJ1-2, with TRBD1 as a possible D gene (5 bases). The germline V gene has CDR1 KGHSH and CDR2 LQKENI. Trimming stripped 5 bases from V and 3 bases from J, with 13 bases between. There are 14 residues in the CDR3. The CDR3: CASSNRRDDYGYTF. The CDR3 bases are TGTGCCAGCTCAAACAGGAGAGATGACTATGGCTACACCTTC.

The chain uses TRBV6-6 and TRBJ2-5; TRBD2 matches at 7 bases. Germline-derived CDR1 and CDR2 are MNHNY and SVGAGI (reference sequence). The trim removed 6 bases at V and 4 bases at J, leaving 11 bases unmatched. The CDR3 is 15 residues long. For the CDR3, the DNA is TGTGCCAGCAGGCCCTCTAGCGGAGCGGGAGAGACCCAGTACTTC. Encoded protein: CASRPSSGAGETQYF.

This clone was counted a single time. The rearrangement links TRBV7-2 to TRBJ1-1; no clear D. Deletions cut 4 bases from V and 1 base from J, with 13 bases between. Germline V gene sequence: CDR1 SGHTA, CDR2 FQGNSA. CDR3 length: 15 amino acids. CDR3 region: CASSSRPGRNTEAFF. CDR3 coding DNA: TGTGCCAGCAGCTCTCGACCGGGGAGGAACACTGAAGCTTTCTTT.

The V gene is TRBV2, the J gene TRBJ2-3, with 7 bases lining up with TRBD2. Unmatched junction bases numbered 13, after V lost 7 bases and J lost 3 bases. CDR3 length: 16 amino acids. Per germline, CDR1 SNHLY and CDR2 FYNNEI. The CDR3 DNA follows: TGTGCCAGCATTCCAAGCAGGGACTATCTAACAGATACGCAGTATTTT. Its protein is CASIPSRDYLTDTQYF.

V is TRBV2 and J is TRBJ2-5; D is ambiguous. Germline V lookup: CDR1 SNHLY, CDR2 FYNNEI. The V and J ends lost 4 bases and 1 base respectively, with 4 bases between them. This CDR3 has 12 amino acids. CDR3 protein: CASSVGQETQYF. As DNA, the CDR3 is TGTGCCAGCAGTGTCGGCCAAGAGACCCAGTACTTC.